This is a list of T cell receptor beta chains from one sample in a study of cytomegalovirus exposure and HLA in healthy donors. The table came from immunoSEQ multiplex PCR; TCRdb's copy has only in-frame clones and leaves some out. The sample has under 120,000 clones, around 80% seen once; the top ten hold more than 3%. The sequenced material came from PBMCs. Source of these receptors: a woman in her thirties or forties in good health and CMV-seronegative. Each CDR3 is given with its conserved first and last residue. D genes are given only for firm matches. Expanded clones are given a class, and other clones once, few, many or no size at all.

CDR3nt	CDR3aa	v_gene	d_gene	j_gene	abundance
TGTGCCAGCAGTTTAGTCGGACAGGGGTCCTACGAGCAGTACTTC	CASSLVGQGSYEQYF	TRBV28	TRBD1	TRBJ2-7	-
TGCGCCAGCAGCTCCGGGACAGGGTTACGGGAGCTGTTTTTT	CASSSGTGLRELFF	TRBV5-1	TRBD1	TRBJ2-2	-
TGTGCCAGCAGCTTAGCGCAGGGGTCAGATACGCAGTATTTT	CASSLAQGSDTQYF	TRBV7-8	-	TRBJ2-3	once
TGCAGCGTTGAGAAAGGGGACAGGGTGTACGGCTACACCTTC	CSVEKGDRVYGYTF	TRBV29-1	TRBD1	TRBJ1-2	few
TGTGCCAGCAGTCGGGACAGGGGGGAAGAGACCCAGTACTTC	CASSRDRGEETQYF	TRBV7-9	TRBD1	TRBJ2-5	-
TGTGCCACCAGCAGAGACCGCCTGAGACTAGCGGGAGGCAATGAGCAGTTCTTC	CATSRDRLRLAGGNEQFF	TRBV15	TRBD2	TRBJ2-1	-
TGTGCCAGCAGTTTTTCTCTAGCGGGAAAAGACGAGCAGTTCTTC	CASSFSLAGKDEQFF	TRBV28	TRBD2	TRBJ2-1	-
TGTGCCAGCAGCTTAGATGGGACAGCAAATCAGCCCCAGCATTTT	CASSLDGTANQPQHF	TRBV7-2	TRBD1	TRBJ1-5	-
TGTGCCAGCAAGGGGGGGGCGATACCTGAAGCTTTCTTT	CASKGGAIPEAFF	TRBV9	-	TRBJ1-1	-
TGTGCCAGCAGCACCGTTGGTTCGGGGGATGAGCAGTTCTTC	CASSTVGSGDEQFF	TRBV7-2	-	TRBJ2-1	-
TGTGCCAGCAGTAGGACAGGGGCGTTGAGCACTGAAGCTTTCTTT	CASSRTGALSTEAFF	TRBV25-1	TRBD1	TRBJ1-1	-
TGTGCCAGCAGCCCAATCCTTGAGGGAGAACTGTTTTTT	CASSPILEGELFF	TRBV7-9	-	TRBJ1-4	-
TGTGCCAGCAGTGAAAGTGGCACCCGCACAGATACGCAGTATTTT	CASSESGTRTDTQYF	TRBV25-1	-	TRBJ2-3	-
TGTGCCAGCAGTCCGTCCAGGGACACCGCGAAACTGTTTTTT	CASSPSRDTAKLFF	TRBV6-5	-	TRBJ1-4	-
TGTGCCTGGAGGGCCGGGATGGGAGGGAGTACTGAAGCTTTCTTT	CAWRAGMGGSTEAFF	TRBV30	-	TRBJ1-1	-
TGTTCCAGCAGCTTACGCTCGGGCAGGGGGGAGACCCAGTACTTC	CSSSLRSGRGETQYF	TRBV7-9	TRBD1	TRBJ2-5	-
TGTGCCTGGAGTGTGGGACTTTACTCTGGGGCCAACGTCCTGACTTTC	CAWSVGLYSGANVLTF	TRBV30	-	TRBJ2-6	few
TGTGCCAGCAGTACGGCTAATGAAAAACTGTTTTTT	CASSTANEKLFF	TRBV2	-	TRBJ1-4	-
TGTGCCAGCAGCCAGGGACAGCCGAACACTGAAGCTTTCTTT	CASSQGQPNTEAFF	TRBV9	TRBD1	TRBJ1-1	-
TGTGCCAGCAGTTCCTCTATACAGGGGACTCTGTTTTTT	CASSSSIQGTLFF	TRBV6-5	TRBD1	TRBJ1-4	-
TGTGCCAGCAGCGTAAGTCCGGGACAAGCTAACTATGGCTACACCTTC	CASSVSPGQANYGYTF	TRBV5-4	-	TRBJ1-2	-
TGTGCCAGCAGGCCACAGGGTACACCCCTCCACTTT	CASRPQGTPLHF	TRBV6-1	-	TRBJ1-6	-
TGCGCCAGCAGCTACTGGTACCAAGAGACCCAGTACTTC	CASSYWYQETQYF	TRBV5-1	-	TRBJ2-5	once
TGTGCCTGGAGGCGCCAGAGGGCTGAAGCTTTCTTT	CAWRRQRAEAFF	TRBV30	-	TRBJ1-1	-
TGTGCCATCAGTTCCGGGGAAATCAACGTCTACGAGCAGTACTTC	CAISSGEINVYEQYF	TRBV10-3	-	TRBJ2-7	-
TGTGCCAGCAGCTCAGACAGGGGAACAAACACCGGGGAGCTGCTTTTT	CASSSDRGTNTGELLF	TRBV5-6	TRBD1	TRBJ2-2	-
TGTGCCACCAGCAGAAGGACAGGGAACAATGAGCAGTTCTTC	CATSRRTGNNEQFF	TRBV15	TRBD1	TRBJ2-1	-
TGTGCCAGCAGTGACGGACAGGGTGATGTTAGTGGCTACACCTTC	CASSDGQGDVSGYTF	TRBV2	TRBD1	TRBJ1-2	-
TGTGCCACCCGGTGGACTAGCGCGTACCAAGAGACCCAGTACTTC	CATRWTSAYQETQYF	TRBV5-8	TRBD2	TRBJ2-5	-
TGTGCCAGCAGTCTTCAGGGAGATACGCAGTATTTT	CASSLQGDTQYF	TRBV27	-	TRBJ2-3	-
TGCGCCAGCAGCTTGCGGGGGGAATCTGGAAACACCATATATTTT	CASSLRGESGNTIYF	TRBV5-1	-	TRBJ1-3	-
TGCGCCAGCAGTGAGTCGAGCCAGGCCGATACGCAGTATTTT	CASSESSQADTQYF	TRBV10-1	-	TRBJ2-3	once
TGTTCCAGCAGCTTAGTTTCCCCGGGAGGTAGGGCTTTCTTT	CSSSLVSPGGRAFF	TRBV7-9	-	TRBJ1-1	-
TGTGCCAGCAGTTTAACAGGGGGGAGCTCGACACCCCTCCACTTT	CASSLTGGSSTPLHF	TRBV28	TRBD1	TRBJ1-6	-
TGCGCCAGCAGCCCCGGGGTAGGCAGAATGAACACTGAAGCTTTCTTT	CASSPGVGRMNTEAFF	TRBV4-3	-	TRBJ1-1	-
TGTGCCACCAGCAGAGACCTGACAGGGGGCGTTGAAGCTTTCTTT	CATSRDLTGGVEAFF	TRBV15	TRBD1	TRBJ1-1	few
TGTGTCATCAGTGATGTTGGCGGCTACGAGCAGTACTTC	CVISDVGGYEQYF	TRBV10-3	-	TRBJ2-7	-
TGTGCCAGCAGTCCCCGACTAGGGGTCTACGAGCAGTACTTC	CASSPRLGVYEQYF	TRBV27	-	TRBJ2-7	-
TGTGCCAGCAGTGACCCCCCAGGATTTGACTACACCTTC	CASSDPPGFDYTF	TRBV6-6	-	TRBJ1-2	-
TGTGCCAGCAGTTTAGCAGGGAGGGACACCGGGGAGCTGTTTTTT	CASSLAGRDTGELFF	TRBV27	TRBD2	TRBJ2-2	-
TGCAGCGTTGAAGCGGGACTGACCATGAACACTGAAGCTTTCTTT	CSVEAGLTMNTEAFF	TRBV29-1	-	TRBJ1-1	few
TGTGCCAGTAGTAGTGAGGCCTTGTCCAAAAACATTCAGTACTTC	CASSSEALSKNIQYF	TRBV19	-	TRBJ2-4	-
TGCAGCGTTGAAGACCGAGCGGGATCCACAGATACGCAGTATTTT	CSVEDRAGSTDTQYF	TRBV29-1	TRBD2	TRBJ2-3	few
TGCGCCAGCAGCTTGGACAGAGCGAACACCGGGGAGCTGTTTTTT	CASSLDRANTGELFF	TRBV5-1	-	TRBJ2-2	-
TGTGCCAGCGCGCTAGGCTGGGAGCAGTTCTTC	CASALGWEQFF	TRBV6-5	-	TRBJ2-1	-
TGTGCCAGCAGCTTCAGGGGTGGTGGCACTGAAGCTTTCTTT	CASSFRGGGTEAFF	TRBV13	-	TRBJ1-1	-
TGTGCCTGGAGTGTACAACAGGGTTCCTATGGCTACACCTTC	CAWSVQQGSYGYTF	TRBV30	-	TRBJ1-2	-
TGTGCCAGCAGTCCACAGGACTCTGGAAACACCATATATTTT	CASSPQDSGNTIYF	TRBV28	-	TRBJ1-3	-
TGTGCCAGCAGAAGACAGTTAATGAACACTGAAGCTTTCTTT	CASRRQLMNTEAFF	TRBV2	-	TRBJ1-1	-
TGTGCCAGCAGCCCCAGCGCCGGAGGGGGCCTTGAAGCTTTCTTT	CASSPSAGGGLEAFF	TRBV16	TRBD1	TRBJ1-1	-
TGTGCCAGCAGTTTGCAGCTGAACCCCCTGGAGGAAAAACTGTTTTTT	CASSLQLNPLEEKLFF	TRBV6-5	-	TRBJ1-4	-
TGTGCCAGCAGTCGGGACAGGGGAACCCCAAATGAGCAGTTCTTC	CASSRDRGTPNEQFF	TRBV2	TRBD1	TRBJ2-1	-
TGTGCCAGCAGACCGGGGGGGGGTGAGCAGTACTTC	CASRPGGGEQYF	TRBV6-5	TRBD2	TRBJ2-7	-
TGTGCCGTCGACAGGGGTGGCAATCAGCCCCAGCATTTT	CAVDRGGNQPQHF	TRBV28	TRBD1	TRBJ1-5	-
TGTTCCAGCAGCCCTCCCACTAGCGGGAGGGCCAATGAGCAGTTCTTC	CSSSPPTSGRANEQFF	TRBV7-9	TRBD2	TRBJ2-1	-
TGTGCCAGCAGCTTGCTCGTCAGTCCAACTGGAAACACCATATATTTT	CASSLLVSPTGNTIYF	TRBV5-6	-	TRBJ1-3	-
TGTGCCAGTAGTACGGCGACAGGGGAGGTCGGTGGCTACACCTTC	CASSTATGEVGGYTF	TRBV19	TRBD1	TRBJ1-2	-
TGTGCCAGTAGTATAGCCCTAGCGGGGGGTTACAATGAGCAGTTCTTC	CASSIALAGGYNEQFF	TRBV19	TRBD2	TRBJ2-1	-
TGTGCCAGCAGCCCATGGGACAGGCGGGACACTGAAGCTTTCTTT	CASSPWDRRDTEAFF	TRBV11-2	TRBD1	TRBJ1-1	-